The rows below give T cell receptor beta chains drawn from one sample of a study of T-cell reconstitution after alpha-beta-depleted transplantation in children. TCRdb itself ran the PCR reads through MiXCR, one entry per CDR3 protein. The sample yields around 670,000 distinct CDR3 sequences, roughly 14% seen once. The sequencing used PBMCs, collected before TCRalphabeta/CD19-depleted stem cell transplant. The source is a girl aged 2 to 10 with congenital amegakaryocytic thrombocytopenia, due to receive a stem cell transplant. The CDR3 runs from the conserved cysteine through the conserved F or W. The D gene is left open where the match is weak. For some rows the clone size is stated as once, few or many, or as a class when expanded; others skip it.

CDR3 protein	CDR3 DNA	D gene	clone size	J gene	V gene
CSAGSVSGELFF	TGCAGTGCTGGATCAGTGTCCGGGGAGCTGTTTTTT	-	many	TRBJ2-2	TRBV20-1
CASSATSQDHSGANVLTF	TGTGCCAGCAGCGCCACATCTCAGGATCACTCTGGGGCCAACGTCCTGACTTTC	-	-	TRBJ2-6	TRBV9
CASSAAQREYEQYF	TGTGCCAGCAGTGCCGCCCAGCGGGAGTACGAGCAGTACTTC	TRBD2	-	TRBJ2-7	TRBV12-3/TRBV12-4
CASSPGLAEVNEQFF	TGCGCCAGCAGCCCGGGACTAGCGGAAGTCAATGAGCAGTTCTTC	TRBD2	many	TRBJ2-1	TRBV5-1
CAWRSRERYNEQFF	TGTGCCTGGAGGTCTAGGGAAAGGTACAATGAGCAGTTCTTC	-	-	TRBJ2-1	TRBV30
CSASYGGGQTYNEQFF	TGCAGTGCCTCTTACGGGGGGGGACAGACCTACAATGAGCAGTTCTTC	-	few	TRBJ2-1	TRBV20-1
CASSSRRLTDTQYF	TGCGCCAGCAGCTCTCGACGGCTCACAGATACGCAGTATTTT	-	many	TRBJ2-3	TRBV4-1
CAISAGDFLMDEQFF	TGTGCCATCAGTGCGGGGGACTTCTTAATGGATGAGCAGTTCTTC	-	many	TRBJ2-1	TRBV10-3
CARTGGNGYTF	TGTGCCAGGACAGGGGGCAATGGCTACACCTTC	TRBD1	-	TRBJ1-2	TRBV5-8
CASGRDRTYEQYF	TGTGCCAGTGGCCGGGACCGCACCTACGAGCAGTACTTC	-	many	TRBJ2-7	TRBV6-1
CASSQRTEGTDTQYF	TGCGCCAGCAGCCAGCGGACAGAAGGCACAGATACGCAGTATTTT	-	many	TRBJ2-3	TRBV5-1
CSARSSGGSTGELFF	TGCAGTGCTAGGTCTAGCGGAGGAAGTACCGGGGAGCTGTTTTTT	TRBD2	many	TRBJ2-2	TRBV20-1